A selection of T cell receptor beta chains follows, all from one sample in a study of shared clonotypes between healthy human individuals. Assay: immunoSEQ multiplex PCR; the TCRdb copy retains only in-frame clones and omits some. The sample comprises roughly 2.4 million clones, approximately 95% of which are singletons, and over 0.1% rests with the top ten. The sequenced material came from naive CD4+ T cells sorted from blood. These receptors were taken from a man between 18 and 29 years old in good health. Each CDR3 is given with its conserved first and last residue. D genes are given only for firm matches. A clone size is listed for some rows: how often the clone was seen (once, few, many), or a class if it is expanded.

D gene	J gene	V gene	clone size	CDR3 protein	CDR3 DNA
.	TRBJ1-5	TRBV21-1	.	CASSGAGGRKTNQPQHF	TGTGCCAGCAGCGGGGCCGGGGGGCGGAAAACGAATCAGCCCCAGCATTTT
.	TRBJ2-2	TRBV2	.	CASSQRNTGELFF	TGTGCCAGCAGTCAAAGGAACACCGGGGAGCTGTTTTTT
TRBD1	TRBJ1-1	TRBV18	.	CASSAGTGLNTEAFF	TGTGCCAGCTCAGCCGGGACAGGTTTGAACACTGAAGCTTTCTTT
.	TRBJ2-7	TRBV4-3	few	CASSQEPGFNEQYF	TGCGCCAGCAGCCAAGAGCCAGGGTTCAACGAGCAGTACTTC
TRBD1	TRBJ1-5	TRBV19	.	CASSIWTGDGQPQHF	TGTGCCAGTAGTATTTGGACAGGGGATGGACAGCCCCAGCATTTT
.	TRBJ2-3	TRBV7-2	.	CASSLDGGLPDTQYF	TGTGCCAGCAGCTTAGACGGTGGACTCCCAGATACGCAGTATTTT
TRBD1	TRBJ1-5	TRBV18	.	CASSPRLTVEGQPQPQHF	TGTGCCAGCTCACCCCGTTTGACCGTGGAGGGACAGCCTCAGCCCCAGCATTTT
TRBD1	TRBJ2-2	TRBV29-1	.	CSAYRGVAGELFF	TGCAGCGCCTACAGGGGAGTAGCCGGGGAGCTGTTTTTT
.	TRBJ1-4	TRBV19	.	CASLQGNSATNEKLFF	TGTGCCAGTCTCCAGGGAAACTCTGCAACTAATGAAAAACTGTTTTTT
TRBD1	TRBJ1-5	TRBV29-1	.	CSVVDGGDRDNQPQHF	TGCAGCGTTGTTGACGGTGGGGACAGAGACAATCAGCCCCAGCATTTT
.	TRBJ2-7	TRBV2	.	CASSDVGYEQYF	TGTGCCAGCAGTGATGTGGGATACGAGCAGTACTTC
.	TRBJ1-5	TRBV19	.	CASIEQGISNQPQHF	TGTGCCAGTATAGAGCAGGGGATAAGCAATCAGCCCCAGCATTTT
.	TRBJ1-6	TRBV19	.	CASSRRDGDNSPLHF	TGTGCCAGTAGTAGGAGGGACGGGGATAATTCACCCCTCCACTTT
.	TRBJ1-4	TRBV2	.	CASSERGSSNEKLFF	TGTGCCAGCAGTGAACGGGGATCTTCTAATGAAAAACTGTTTTTT
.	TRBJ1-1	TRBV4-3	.	CASSQESLWDTEAFF	TGCGCCAGCAGCCAAGAAAGCCTATGGGACACTGAAGCTTTCTTT
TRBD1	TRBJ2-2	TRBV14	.	CASRMTGHGAGELFF	TGTGCCAGCAGGATGACAGGGCACGGGGCCGGGGAGCTGTTTTTT
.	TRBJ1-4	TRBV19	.	CASSTRRQATNEKLFF	TGTGCCAGTAGTACCCGACGACAAGCAACTAATGAAAAACTGTTTTTT
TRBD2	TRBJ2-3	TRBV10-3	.	CAISGGLAASTDTQYF	TGTGCCATCAGTGGGGGACTAGCGGCAAGCACAGATACGCAGTATTTT
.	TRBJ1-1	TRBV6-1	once	CASSEAMGATEAFF	TGTGCCAGCAGTGAAGCGATGGGGGCGACTGAAGCTTTCTTT
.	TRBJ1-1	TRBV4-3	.	CASSQMSGGTEAFF	TGCGCCAGCAGCCAAATGAGCGGGGGCACTGAAGCTTTCTTT
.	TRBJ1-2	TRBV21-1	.	CASSPHRDRGKRDGYTF	TGTGCCAGCAGCCCACACCGGGACAGGGGAAAAAGGGATGGCTACACCTTC
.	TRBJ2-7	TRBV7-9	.	CASSLEDYEQYF	TGTGCCAGCAGCTTAGAAGACTACGAGCAGTACTTC
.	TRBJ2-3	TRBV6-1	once	CASSEGRGSDTQYF	TGTGCCAGCAGTGAAGGGCGGGGCTCAGATACGCAGTATTTT
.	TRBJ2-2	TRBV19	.	CASSPWGQTGELFF	TGTGCCAGTAGTCCGTGGGGTCAAACCGGGGAGCTGTTTTTT
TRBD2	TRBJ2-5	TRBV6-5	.	CASRVAGGPQETQYF	TGTGCCAGCAGAGTAGCGGGGGGCCCCCAAGAGACCCAGTACTTC
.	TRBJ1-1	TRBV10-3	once	CACSEVGGRGTEAFF	TGTGCCTGCTCTGAGGTGGGGGGCAGGGGCACTGAAGCTTTCTTT
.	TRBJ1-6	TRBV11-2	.	CASSLEIRRGTGNSPLHF	TGTGCCAGCAGCTTAGAAATAAGGCGGGGCACCGGTAATTCACCCCTCCACTTT